This passage covers 15 T cell receptor beta chains from one sample sequenced in a study of control samples from healthy donors and cancer patients. Here immunoSEQ multiplex PCR was the method, and the copy in TCRdb shows in-frame clones only, minus some. Of about 170,000 clones in the sample, approximately 94% are singletons; the top ten hold roughly 1.3%. Sequencing was done on a sample of blood. All receptors come from a woman under 30 in good health.

The rearrangement uses TRBV11-2 and TRBJ2-2; 11 bases are shared with TRBD2. In germline, CDR1 is SGHAT, CDR2 FQNNGV. J was trimmed by 4 bases and V by 3 bases; bases with no gene match: 1. The CDR3 covers 15 residues. The DNA for the CDR3 is TGTGCCAGCAGCTTTACTAGCGGGAGCACCGGGGAGCTGTTTTTT. Encoded protein: CASSFTSGSTGELFF.

This clone appeared a single time. The V gene is TRBV2, the J gene TRBJ1-3; D unclear. V dropped 2 bases and J dropped 0 bases, with 8 bases sitting between them. Germline V lookup: CDR1 SNHLY, CDR2 FYNNEI. The CDR3 runs to 15 residues. The CDR3 region is CASSERRNSGNTIYF. CDR3 bases: TGTGCCAGCAGTGAACGTAGAAACTCTGGAAACACCATATATTTT.

The rearrangement links TRBV4-3 to TRBJ1-4; 7 bases are shared with TRBD1. Germline CDR1 reads LGHNA; CDR2 reads YSLEER. The CDR3 has 16 amino acids. Losses at the gene ends were 0 bases for V and 8 bases for J; bases not matched to a gene: 9. The CDR3 nucleotides read TGCGCCAGCAGCCAAGATCGAAGTAGGGGGCGGGAAAAACTGTTTTTT. Encoded protein: CASSQDRSRGREKLFF.

The rearrangement links TRBV6-5 to TRBJ2-5; 8 bases line up with TRBD2. Trimming at V came to 7 bases and at J to 5 bases, leaving 9 bases not matched to a gene. The CDR3 has 14 amino acids. CDR1 is MNHEY and CDR2 is SVGAGI in the germline V gene. In DNA form, the CDR3 reads TGTGCCAGCAAAAACGGGGGGGCCGCGGAGACCCAGTACTTC. This translates into CASKNGGAAETQYF.

The chain combines TRBV7-9 with TRBJ2-1; D is unclear. Trimming cost V 4 bases and J 2 bases, with 12 bases left between them. Germline V gene data show CDR1 as SEHNR and CDR2 as FQNEAQ (reference sequence). The CDR3 covers 15 residues. CDR3 residues: CASSWLAVPYNEQFF. CDR3 DNA sequence: TGTGCCAGCAGCTGGCTGGCGGTTCCCTACAATGAGCAGTTCTTC.

This chain joins TRBV20-1 and TRBJ1-6; D might be TRBD1 (6 bases). This CDR3 contains 16 residues. Germline CDR1 reads DFQATT; CDR2 reads SNEGSKA (reference sequence). Trimming cost V 3 bases and J 6 bases, with 18 bases left between them. This CDR3 is CSASRGRGRINSPLHF. CDR3 nucleotides: TGCAGTGCTAGTCGGGGGCGGGGGCGAATTAATTCACCCCTCCACTTT.

The chain recombines TRBV25-1 with TRBJ2-3; 8 bases map to TRBD2. The CDR3 is made up of 16 amino acids. CDR1 is MGHDK and CDR2 is SYGVNS in the germline V gene. V gave up 5 bases and J gave up 3 bases; unmatched junction bases: 10. The CDR3 bases are TGTGCCAGCAGTAAGTTTGGCGGGGGGCTTACAGATACGCAGTATTTT. It yields the protein CASSKFGGGLTDTQYF.

The chain has TRBV5-4 and TRBJ1-6; D is ambiguous. Germline CDR1 and CDR2: SGHNT and YYREEE (reference sequence). The germline V and J ends were trimmed by 6 bases and 10 bases, with 11 bases remaining between them. This CDR3 comprises 12 residues. CDR3 in amino acids: CASNSVGSPLHF. The CDR3 DNA is TGTGCCAGCAACTCCGTGGGCTCACCCCTCCACTTT.

This clone was seen just once. CDR3 bases: TGTGCCAGCAGTTACCCCCCTTACGAGCAGTACTTC. Translated: CASSYPPYEQYF. The chain links TRBV6-2 or TRBV6-3 to TRBJ2-7; the D is unclear. The CDR3 runs 12 residues. Per germline, CDR1 MNHEY and CDR2 SVGEGT. With 2 bases removed from V and 4 bases from J, the gap between germline ends came to 6 bases.

V is TRBV12-3 or TRBV12-4 and J is TRBJ1-4; D remains unclear. The V end was cut by 7 bases, the J end by 0 bases, with 6 bases between. The CDR3 covers 13 residues. CDR3 sequence reads: CASNQATNEKLFF. CDR3 nucleotides: TGTGCCAGCAATCAAGCAACTAATGAAAAACTGTTTTTT.

The sample holds one count of this clone. V usage is TRBV28 and J usage is TRBJ1-5; TRBD1 agrees at 7 bases. The CDR3 has 16 residues. From germline, CDR1 is MDHEN and CDR2 SYDVKM. V was pared by 6 bases and J by 4 bases, with 12 bases of the junction left unmatched. DNA for the CDR3: TGTGCCAGCAGCAATGACCGGGACAGTAATAATCAGCCCCAGCATTTT. It translates to CASSNDRDSNNQPQHF. The whole variable domain, filled in from reference TRBV28 and TRBJ1-5, reads DVKVTQSSRYLVKRTGEKVFLECVQDMDHENMFWYRQDPGLGLRLIYFSYDVKMKEKGDIPEGYSVSREKKERFSLILESASTNQTSMYLCASSNDRDSNNQPQHFGDGTRLSIL.

This chain uses TRBV7-2 with TRBJ1-1; D possibly corresponds to TRBD1 (5 bases). Germline V CDR1 and CDR2: SGHTA, FQGNSA. The CDR3 is 13 residues long. V was cut by 5 bases and J by 4 bases, with 11 bases left in between. In DNA form, the CDR3 reads TGTGCCAGCAGCGGGGGTCCGTCCACTGAAGCTTTCTTT. Translation gives CASSGGPSTEAFF.

The genes are TRBV6-6 and TRBJ2-1; 7 bases map to TRBD1. With 6 bases clipped from V and 7 bases from J, the junction kept 6 bases outside the gene matches. The germline V gene has CDR1 MNHNY and CDR2 SVGAGI (reference sequence). This CDR3 comprises 13 residues. This chain's CDR3 is CASSRDSLNEQFF. CDR3 DNA sequence: TGTGCCAGCAGCCGGGACAGTTTAAATGAGCAGTTCTTC.

The rearrangement joins TRBV7-3 to TRBJ2-1; the D is unclear. The CDR3 has 13 residues. From germline, CDR1 is SGHTA and CDR2 FQGTGA. Between the trimmed V and J ends, which lost 2 bases and 14 bases, there was a span of 16 bases. CDR3 protein: CASSLYGDTGKFF. CDR3 nucleotide sequence: TGTGCCAGCAGCTTATATGGAGATACTGGGAAGTTCTTC.

The CDR3 DNA follows: TGTGCCAGCAGTTTGGGGTCCTATAATTCACCCCTCCACTTT. It is translated as CASSLGSYNSPLHF. The V and J genes are TRBV27 and TRBJ1-6; D is ambiguous. CDR1 and CDR2 (germline): MNHEY, SMNVEV (reference sequence). This CDR3 has 14 amino acids. V lost 3 bases and J lost 1, with 4 bases in between.